Below are 23 T cell receptor beta chains sequenced from a single sample in a study of OX40 agonist ivuxolimab in advanced cancers. Clones were read by immunoSEQ multiplex PCR, and TCRdb kept only the in-frame ones, dropping some. The repertoire has 55,000 to 70,000 clones, around four fifths of them found once; the top ten carry approximately 3.5%. Sequencing used CD4+ or CD8+ T cells sorted from blood, obtained in a trial of the OX40 agonist ivuxolimab. Source of these receptors: an adult with an advanced solid tumor such as melanoma, head and neck, liver or kidney cancer.

The V gene is TRBV6-6, the J gene TRBJ2-1; D unresolved. The germline V and J ends were trimmed by 1 base and 8 bases, with 12 bases remaining between them. The CDR3 is made up of 14 amino acids. Germline-derived CDR1 and CDR2 are MNHNY and SVGAGI (reference sequence). As DNA, the CDR3 is TGTGCCAGCAGTTACTTTTCGCCTGGGGATGAGCAGTTCTTC. The encoded protein is CASSYFSPGDEQFF.

This sequence joins TRBV5-6 and TRBJ2-5; D is ambiguous. The V end was cut by 2 bases, the J end by 1 base, with 9 bases between. CDR3 length: 14 amino acids. CDR1 SGHDT and CDR2 YYEEEE come from the germline V gene. CDR3 sequence reads: CASSFRGGQETQYF. CDR3 sequence (DNA): TGTGCCAGCAGCTTTCGCGGTGGCCAAGAGACCCAGTACTTC.

The chain carries TRBV30 and TRBJ2-1, with a tentative D call TRBD2 (5 bases). This CDR3 comprises 11 residues. CDR1 is GTSNPN, CDR2 SVGIG, per germline (reference sequence). CDR3 sequence: CVAVPGDEQFF. In DNA, the CDR3 is TGTGTTGCGGTACCCGGGGATGAGCAGTTCTTC.

The chain combines TRBV5-1 with TRBJ2-5; TRBD2 matches at 7 bases. The DNA end lines up better with TRBJ2-7; the J call may be wrong. The CDR3 contains 12 residues. The germline V gene encodes CDR1 SGHRS and CDR2 YFSETQ. CDR3 bases: TGCGCCAGCAGCGGGACTATTAACGAGCAGTACTTC. This encodes CASSGTINEQYF.

V gene TRBV6-5 combines with J gene TRBJ2-3, with 7 bases that match TRBD1. Germline V gives CDR1 MNHEY, CDR2 SVGAGI. CDR3 length: 14 residues. V lost 5 bases and J lost 0; bases outside the gene matches: 2. The CDR3 reads CASSNRGSTDTQYF. CDR3 coding DNA: TGTGCCAGCAGTAACAGGGGTAGCACAGATACGCAGTATTTT.

V is TRBV28 and J is TRBJ1-1; 7 bases agree with TRBD1. Germline V gives CDR1 MDHEN, CDR2 SYDVKM. V was clipped by 6 bases and J by 1 base; unmatched bases: 11. The CDR3 totals 16 residues. The CDR3 spells CASRTGTAYPNTEAFF. CDR3 DNA sequence: TGTGCCAGCAGGACCGGGACAGCCTACCCGAACACTGAAGCTTTCTTT.

With regard to this clone: Germline is not matched at one junction end, which may reflect a read error. This chain joins TRBV19 and TRBJ1-4; tentatively, D is TRBD1 (5 bases). The CDR3 length is 14 residues. Per germline, CDR1 LNHDA and CDR2 SQIVND (reference sequence). DNA of the CDR3: TGTGCCAGTAGTGTCCAGGGACCTAAGGAAAAACTGTTTTTT. Translating it yields CASSVQGPKEKLFF. The full variable domain, completed using reference TRBV19 and TRBJ1-4, is DGGITQSPKYLFRKEGQNVTLSCEQNLNHDAMYWYRQDPGQGLRLIYYSQIVNDFQKGDIAEGYSVSREKKESFPLTVTSAQKNPTAFYLCASSVQGPKEKLFFGSGTQLSVL.

The gene calls are TRBV18 and TRBJ1-3; perhaps TRBD1 as D (5 bases). Per the germline V gene, CDR1 is KGHSH and CDR2 is LQKENI. With 2 bases removed from V and 0 bases from J, the gap between germline ends came to 11 bases. The CDR3 totals 16 residues. This chain's CDR3 is CASSPGTPSSGNTIYF. CDR3 nucleotide sequence: TGTGCCAGCTCACCAGGGACGCCAAGCTCTGGAAACACCATATATTTT. The full variable domain, completed using reference TRBV18 and TRBJ1-3, is NAGVMQNPRHLVRRRGQEARLRCSPMKGHSHVYWYRQLPEEGLKFMVYLQKENIIDESGMPKERFSAEFPKEGPSILRIQQVVRGDSAAYFCASSPGTPSSGNTIYFGEGSWLTVV.

The genes are TRBV28 and TRBJ2-7; D may be TRBD1 or TRBD2 (5 bases each). Germline assignment: CDR1 MDHEN and CDR2 SYDVKM. The CDR3 consists of 13 residues. Trimming stripped 8 bases from V and 3 bases from J, with 14 bases between. CDR3 nucleotides: TGTGCCAGCTGGTCCGGGACGATCTACGAGCAGTACTTC. Residues: CASWSGTIYEQYF. The full variable domain, in which reference TRBV28 and TRBJ2-7 provide the parts outside the CDR3, is DVKVTQSSRYLVKRTGEKVFLECVQDMDHENMFWYRQDPGLGLRLIYFSYDVKMKEKGDIPEGYSVSREKKERFSLILESASTNQTSMYLCASWSGTIYEQYFGPGTRLTVT.

This chain links TRBV18 with TRBJ1-2; 8 bases match TRBD1. Trimming removed 2 bases from V and 2 bases from J; junction bases left unmatched: 10. This CDR3 is built from 17 residues. CDR1 and CDR2 from the germline V gene are KGHSH and LQKENI. The CDR3 spells CASSPSGQGEANYGYTF. CDR3 in DNA: TGTGCCAGCTCACCAAGTGGACAGGGAGAGGCGAACTATGGCTACACCTTC.

The chain carries TRBV12-2 and TRBJ1-2; the table calls TRBD1, which could not be checked here. TRBV12-2 is termed a pseudogene. The CDR3 is 17 amino acids. Written as DNA, the CDR3 is TGTGCAAGTCGCTTAGGGTATGACAGGGGGCTAGGCTATGGCTACACCTTC. It specifies CASRLGYDRGLGYGYTF.

The table lists this clone with a count of one. The rearrangement joins TRBV11-2 to TRBJ2-7; D unclear. Per the germline V gene, CDR1 is SGHAT and CDR2 is FQNNGV. V was shortened by 1 base and J by 1 base, with 8 bases between the two germline ends. The CDR3 contains 14 residues. Here the CDR3 reads CASSLGAVSYEQYF. The CDR3, as DNA: TGTGCCAGCAGCTTAGGGGCTGTATCCTACGAGCAGTACTTC.

This clone turned up a few times. The V call is TRBV4-3, the J call TRBJ1-6, with D uncertain. Germline CDR1 is LGHNA and CDR2 is YSLEER. The ends were cut back, 1 base at V and 8 bases at J, with 15 bases in the middle. The CDR3 consists of 16 residues. The CDR3 spells CASSQGADPRDSPLHF. Written as DNA, the CDR3 is TGCGCCAGCAGCCAAGGGGCAGACCCAAGGGATTCACCCCTCCACTTT.

This clone was seen only once. The rearrangement uses TRBV5-4 and TRBJ2-1; D is ambiguous. V was trimmed by 4 bases and J by 5 bases, leaving 19 bases between them. Germline CDR1 SGHNT, CDR2 YYREEE (reference sequence). The CDR3 has 16 amino acids. The CDR3 reads CASSPKVPGEDNEQFF. CDR3 nucleotides: TGTGCCAGCAGCCCTAAAGTCCCGGGCGAAGACAATGAGCAGTTCTTC.

The rearrangement uses TRBV11-3 and TRBJ1-1; D is unclear. CDR3 length: 14 amino acids. V dropped 0 bases and J dropped 1 base, with 6 bases sitting between them. Germline CDR1 SGHNT, CDR2 YENEEA. The DNA for the CDR3 is TGTGCCAGCAGCTTAGATGGGAAGAACACTGAAGCTTTCTTT. Amino acids: CASSLDGKNTEAFF.

The chain has TRBV19 and TRBJ2-2; D not resolved. Germline loops: CDR1 LNHDA, CDR2 SQIVND (reference sequence). The V gene lost 5 bases and the J gene lost 4 bases, with 17 bases spanning the gap. This CDR3 has 16 amino acids. CDR3 sequence (DNA): TGTGCCAGTAGTTTAGGTCGATTTGACATCACCGGGGAGCTGTTTTTT. It translates to CASSLGRFDITGELFF.

The table lists this clone with a count of one. The V gene is TRBV6-4, the J gene TRBJ1-6, with 7 bases matching TRBD1. Germline CDR1 and CDR2: MRHNA and SNTAGT. The V segment lost 11 bases and the J segment 7 bases; nucleotides outside the gene matches: 14. CDR3 length: 15 amino acids. The CDR3 reads CAPRPPGQPNSPLHF. CDR3 DNA sequence: TGTGCCCCAAGGCCCCCGGGACAGCCGAATTCACCCCTCCACTTT.

A single count supports this clone. The V call is TRBV4-1, the J call TRBJ2-1; D call uncertain. CDR3 length equals 15 residues. The V end was cut by 0 bases, the J end by 5 bases, with 11 bases between. The V gene's germline CDR1 is MGHRA and CDR2 YSYEKL. In DNA form, the CDR3 reads TGCGCCAGCAGCCAAGATATACGCAATGACAATGAGCAGTTCTTC. Amino acids: CASSQDIRNDNEQFF.

This clone was seen only a few times. V and J are TRBV27 and TRBJ1-5; 11 bases map to TRBD1. V was clipped by 5 bases and J by 7 bases; unmatched bases: 4. The CDR3 covers 14 residues. CDR1 and CDR2 from the germline V gene are MNHEY and SMNVEV (reference sequence). Written as DNA, the CDR3 is TGTGCCAGCAGTGGACAGGGGGCCGGGCAGCCCCAGCATTTT. Amino acid sequence: CASSGQGAGQPQHF.

The chain uses TRBV6-5 and TRBJ2-1; TRBD1 is a possible D gene (6 bases). CDR1 is MNHEY and CDR2 is SVGAGI in the germline V gene. The length of the CDR3 is 15 residues. Trimming pared 0 bases from V and 4 bases from J, leaving 10 bases between. CDR3 protein: CASSYSGARYNEQFF. The CDR3 nucleotides read TGTGCCAGCAGTTACTCGGGGGCCAGATACAATGAGCAGTTCTTC.

The genes are TRBV19 and TRBJ2-1; D is unclear. Per the germline V gene, CDR1 is LNHDA and CDR2 is SQIVND (reference sequence). The CDR3 spans 14 residues. The V end lost 5 bases, the J end lost 2 bases, and 10 bases lay between the germline ends. The CDR3 region is CASSLRGPYNEQFF. The CDR3 DNA is TGTGCCAGTAGTTTAAGAGGTCCCTACAATGAGCAGTTCTTC.

The gene calls are TRBV10-1 and TRBJ2-3; TRBD2 matches 8 bases. V lost 11 bases, J lost 3 bases, and 7 bases stayed unmatched. The germline CDR1 and CDR2 sequences are WNHNN and SYGVQD (reference sequence). This CDR3 has 13 residues. The CDR3 region is CAHYTGGTDTQYF. The CDR3 DNA reads as TGCGCCCATTACACGGGGGGGACAGATACGCAGTATTTT.

The chain is built from TRBV30 and TRBJ2-3, with a weak D call TRBD1 (5 bases). CDR3 length equals 14 residues. Deletions cut 4 bases from V and 0 bases from J, with 11 bases between. Germline loops: CDR1 GTSNPN, CDR2 SVGIG (reference sequence). The CDR3 region is CAWIVGDSTDTQYF. CDR3 nucleotide sequence: TGTGCCTGGATCGTAGGGGATAGCACAGATACGCAGTATTTT.